This TCR beta chain was profiled in a study of CD8 T cells in ankylosing spondylitis. On this clonotype itself: Its antigen is not identified.

Quantitative 5'-RACE with molecular barcodes generated TCR beta libraries. TCRdb processed the 5' RACE reads anew with MiXCR; each CDR3 protein has one entry. The sample has approximately 250,000 distinct CDR3 sequences, around 32% seen once. Notes on the study in general: Matched ankylosing spondylitis synovial fluid reportedly contained a significantly enriched population of disease-linked clones. Previous work reported some of these motif variants in the synovial fluid and blood of reactive arthritis. Ankylosing spondylitis blood seemed to carry a telltale TCR beta motif made of about 8 highly homologous variants.

The receptor was isolated from a male donor with ankylosing spondylitis or in good health (not recorded which). Sequencing was carried out using blood, either unsorted or a sorted T cell fraction (not recorded which).

The CDR3 loop is CASSNRGRDTDTQYF. For the CDR3, the DNA is TGTGCCAGCAGCAACAGGGGGCGGGACACAGATACGCAGTATTTT. The chain is built from TRBV3-1 and TRBJ2-3, with 9 positions matching TRBD1. The CDR3 runs 15 residues. Trimming at V came to 5 bases and at J to 2 bases, leaving 5 bases not matched to a gene. Germline CDR1 is LGHDT and CDR2 is YNNKEL (reference sequence).